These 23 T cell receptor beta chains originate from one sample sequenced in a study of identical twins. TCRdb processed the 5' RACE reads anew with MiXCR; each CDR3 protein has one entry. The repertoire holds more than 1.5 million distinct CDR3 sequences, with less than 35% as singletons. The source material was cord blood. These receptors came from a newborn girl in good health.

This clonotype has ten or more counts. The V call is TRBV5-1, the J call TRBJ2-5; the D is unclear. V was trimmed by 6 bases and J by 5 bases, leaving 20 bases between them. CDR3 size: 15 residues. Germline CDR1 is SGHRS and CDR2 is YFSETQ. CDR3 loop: CASKLGDLARETQYF. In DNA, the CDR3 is TGCGCCAGCAAACTTGGAGATTTGGCTAGGGAGACCCAGTACTTC.

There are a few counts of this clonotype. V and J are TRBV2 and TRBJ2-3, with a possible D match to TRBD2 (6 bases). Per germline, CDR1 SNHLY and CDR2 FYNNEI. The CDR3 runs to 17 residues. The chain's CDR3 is CAFCGLAGKTSTDTQYF. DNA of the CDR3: TGTGCTTTTTGCGGGCTCGCGGGAAAAACTAGCACAGATACGCAGTATTTT.

CDR3 nucleotides: TGCGCCAGTGGCCCGGGACAGGTATACAATGAGCAGTTCTTC. Translation gives CASGPGQVYNEQFF. This chain links TRBV5-1 with TRBJ2-1, with 8 bases aligning to TRBD1. Per germline, CDR1 SGHRS and CDR2 YFSETQ. V lost 8 bases, J lost 4 bases, and 8 bases stayed unmatched. The CDR3 is 14 residues long.

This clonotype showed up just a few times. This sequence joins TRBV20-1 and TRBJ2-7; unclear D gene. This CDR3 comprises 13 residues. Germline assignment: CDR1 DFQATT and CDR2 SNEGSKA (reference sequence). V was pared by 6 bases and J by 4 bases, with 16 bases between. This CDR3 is CSALRPSGYEQYF. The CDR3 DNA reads TGCAGTGCCCTAAGGCCTAGTGGGTACGAGCAGTACTTC.

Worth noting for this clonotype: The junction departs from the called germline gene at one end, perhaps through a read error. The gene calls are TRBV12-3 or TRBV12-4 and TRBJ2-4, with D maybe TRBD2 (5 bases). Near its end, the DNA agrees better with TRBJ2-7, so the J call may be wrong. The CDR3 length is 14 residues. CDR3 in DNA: TGTGCCGGCAGTCCCCCAAGCGGTACCTACGAGCAGTACTTC. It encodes CAGSPPSGTYEQYF.

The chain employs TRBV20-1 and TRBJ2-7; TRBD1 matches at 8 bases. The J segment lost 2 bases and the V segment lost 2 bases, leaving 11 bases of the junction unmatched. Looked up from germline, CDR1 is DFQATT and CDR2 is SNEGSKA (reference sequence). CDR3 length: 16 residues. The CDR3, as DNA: TGCAGTGCTAGAAAACAAGGACAGGGCGATGCCTACGAGCAGTACTTC. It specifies CSARKQGQGDAYEQYF.

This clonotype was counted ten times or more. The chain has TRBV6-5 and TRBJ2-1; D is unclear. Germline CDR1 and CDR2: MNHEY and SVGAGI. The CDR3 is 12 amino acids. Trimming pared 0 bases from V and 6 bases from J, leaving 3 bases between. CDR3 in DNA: TGTGCCAGCAGTTACTCGGGCAATGAGCAGTTCTTC. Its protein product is CASSYSGNEQFF.

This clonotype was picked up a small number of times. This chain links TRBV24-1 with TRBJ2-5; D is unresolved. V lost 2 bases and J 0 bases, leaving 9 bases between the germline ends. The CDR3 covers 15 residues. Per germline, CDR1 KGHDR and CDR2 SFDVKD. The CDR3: CATSDSGRNQETQYF. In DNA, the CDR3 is TGTGCCACCAGTGATTCCGGACGGAACCAAGAGACCCAGTACTTC.

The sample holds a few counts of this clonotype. CDR3 protein: CSVREANNNEQFF. DNA of the CDR3: TGCAGTGTTCGGGAGGCGAATAACAATGAGCAGTTCTTC. The chain carries TRBV20-1 and TRBJ2-1; 7 bases are shared with TRBD2. This CDR3 contains 13 residues. V lost 7 bases and J lost 5; bases outside the gene matches: 8. Per germline, CDR1 DFQATT and CDR2 SNEGSKA (reference sequence).

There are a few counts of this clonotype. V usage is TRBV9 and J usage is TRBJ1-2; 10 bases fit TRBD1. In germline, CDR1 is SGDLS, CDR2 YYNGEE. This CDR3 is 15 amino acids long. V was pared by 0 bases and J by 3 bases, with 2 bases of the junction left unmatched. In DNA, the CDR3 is TGTGCCAGCAGCGTAGGGGACAGGGGTTACTATGGCTACACCTTC. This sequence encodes CASSVGDRGYYGYTF.

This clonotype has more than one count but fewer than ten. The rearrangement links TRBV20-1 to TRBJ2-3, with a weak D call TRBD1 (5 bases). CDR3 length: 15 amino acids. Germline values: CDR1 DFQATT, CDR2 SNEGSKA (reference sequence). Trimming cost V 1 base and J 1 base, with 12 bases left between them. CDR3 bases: TGCAGTGCTAGAGTTTTGGGGCAGGGCACAGATACGCAGTATTTT. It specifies CSARVLGQGTDTQYF.

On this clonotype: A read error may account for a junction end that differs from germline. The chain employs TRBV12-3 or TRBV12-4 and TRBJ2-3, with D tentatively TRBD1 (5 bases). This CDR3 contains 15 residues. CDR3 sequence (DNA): TGTGCCAGCAGTCGGACACCCGTCAGCACAGATACGGAGTATTTT. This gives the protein CASSRTPVSTDTEYF.

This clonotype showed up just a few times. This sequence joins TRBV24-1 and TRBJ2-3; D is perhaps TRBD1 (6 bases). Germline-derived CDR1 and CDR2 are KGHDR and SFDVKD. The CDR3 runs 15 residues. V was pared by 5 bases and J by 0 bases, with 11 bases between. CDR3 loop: CATSVGTSSTDTQYF. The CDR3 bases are TGTGCCACCAGTGTTGGGACATCCAGCACAGATACGCAGTATTTT.

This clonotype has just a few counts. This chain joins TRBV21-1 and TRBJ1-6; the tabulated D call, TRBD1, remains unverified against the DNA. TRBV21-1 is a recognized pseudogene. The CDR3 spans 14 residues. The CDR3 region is CATHEGTEASPLHF. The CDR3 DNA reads TGTGCCACGCATGAAGGGACAGAGGCCTCACCCCTCCACTTT.

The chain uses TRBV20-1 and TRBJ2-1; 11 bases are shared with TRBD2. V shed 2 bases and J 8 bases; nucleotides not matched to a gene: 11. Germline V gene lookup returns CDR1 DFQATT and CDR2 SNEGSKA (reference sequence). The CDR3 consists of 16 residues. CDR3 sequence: CSARILAGEVRDEQFF. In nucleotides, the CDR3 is TGCAGTGCTAGAATACTAGCGGGAGAAGTCAGGGATGAGCAGTTCTTC.

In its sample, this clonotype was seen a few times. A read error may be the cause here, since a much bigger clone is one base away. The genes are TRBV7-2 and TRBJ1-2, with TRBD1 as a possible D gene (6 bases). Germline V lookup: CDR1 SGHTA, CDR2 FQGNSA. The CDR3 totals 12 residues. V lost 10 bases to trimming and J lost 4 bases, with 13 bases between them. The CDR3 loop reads CANSPGAYGYTF. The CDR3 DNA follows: TGTGCCAACAGTCCAGGGGCCTATGGCTACACCTTC.

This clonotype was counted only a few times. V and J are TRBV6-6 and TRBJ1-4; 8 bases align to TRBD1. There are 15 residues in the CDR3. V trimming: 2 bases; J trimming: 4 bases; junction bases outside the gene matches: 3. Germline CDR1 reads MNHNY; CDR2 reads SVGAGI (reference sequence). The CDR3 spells CASSYRTGNNEKLFF. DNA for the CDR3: TGTGCCAGCAGTTACCGGACAGGGAATAATGAAAAACTGTTTTTT.

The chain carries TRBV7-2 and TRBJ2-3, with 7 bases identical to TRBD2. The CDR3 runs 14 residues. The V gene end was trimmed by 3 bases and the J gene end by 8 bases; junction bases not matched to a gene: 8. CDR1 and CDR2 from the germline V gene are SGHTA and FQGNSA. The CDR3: CASSLPSGGRTQYF. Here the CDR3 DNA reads TGTGCCAGCAGCTTGCCTAGCGGAGGCCGTACGCAGTATTTT. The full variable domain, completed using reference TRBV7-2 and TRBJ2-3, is GAGVSQSPSNKVTEKGKDVELRCDPISGHTALYWYRQSLGQGLEFLIYFQGNSAPDKSGLPSDRFSAERTGGSVSTLTIQRTQQEDSAVYLCASSLPSGGRTQYFGPGTRLTVL.

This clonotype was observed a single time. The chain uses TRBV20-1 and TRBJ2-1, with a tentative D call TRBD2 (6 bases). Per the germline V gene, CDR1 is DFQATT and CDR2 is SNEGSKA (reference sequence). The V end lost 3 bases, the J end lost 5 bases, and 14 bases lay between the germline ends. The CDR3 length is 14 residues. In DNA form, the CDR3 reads TGCAGTGCTAGTACGTGGAGGACTAACAATGAGCAGTTCTTC. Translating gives CSASTWRTNNEQFF.

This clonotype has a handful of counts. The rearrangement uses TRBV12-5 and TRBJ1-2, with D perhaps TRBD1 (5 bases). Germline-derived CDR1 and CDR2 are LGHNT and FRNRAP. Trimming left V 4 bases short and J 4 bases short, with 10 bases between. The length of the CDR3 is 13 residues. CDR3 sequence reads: CASGSSGGYGYTF. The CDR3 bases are TGTGCTAGTGGTTCCTCTGGGGGCTATGGCTACACCTTC.

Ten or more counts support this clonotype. The CDR3 coding sequence is TGCGCCAGCAGCTTGGGACTAGCGGACTACAATGAGCAGTTCTTC. Protein: CASSLGLADYNEQFF. V and J are TRBV5-1 and TRBJ2-1; TRBD2 matches at 9 bases. V lost 0 bases to trimming and J lost 3 bases; unmatched junction nucleotides: 1. Germline V gene lookup returns CDR1 SGHRS and CDR2 YFSETQ. The CDR3 covers 15 residues. The full variable domain, with the rest looked up from reference TRBV5-1 and TRBJ2-1, is KAGVTQTPRYLIKTRGQQVTLSCSPISGHRSVSWYQQTPGQGLQFLFEYFSETQRNKGNFPGRFSGRQFSNSRSEMNVSTLELGDSALYLCASSLGLADYNEQFFGPGTRLTVL.

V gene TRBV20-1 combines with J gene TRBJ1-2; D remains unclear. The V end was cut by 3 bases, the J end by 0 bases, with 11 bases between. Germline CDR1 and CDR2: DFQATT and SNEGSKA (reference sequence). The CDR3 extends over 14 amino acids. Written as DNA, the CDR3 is TGCAGTGCTAGGGTCGGGGAAGCTAACTATGGCTACACCTTC. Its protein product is CSARVGEANYGYTF.

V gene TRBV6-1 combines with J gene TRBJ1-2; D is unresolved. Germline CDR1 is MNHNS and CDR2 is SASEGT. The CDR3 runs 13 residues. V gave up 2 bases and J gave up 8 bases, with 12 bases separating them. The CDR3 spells CASSETFSWGYTF. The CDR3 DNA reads TGTGCCAGCAGTGAAACGTTCAGTTGGGGCTACACCTTC.